This is a list of T cell receptor beta chains from one sample in a study of blood T cell repertoires in COVID-19. Sequencing was performed with immunoSEQ multiplex PCR; in TCRdb, only in-frame clones are kept and a portion is missing. The repertoire holds 100,000 to 150,000 clones, with approximately 80% as singletons. Material: peripheral blood. The receptors shown here come from a woman aged 45-59 years with acute or convalescent COVID-19. Each CDR3 is given with its conserved first and last residue. A D gene is named only where the DNA matches it firmly. The listing skips clone size in some rows; elsewhere it reads once, few, many or a size class.

>TRBD1|TRBV5-6|TRBJ2-3|-
CASSLGQGVADTQYF
TGTGCCAGCAGCTTGGGACAGGGAGTGGCAGATACGCAGTATTTT
>TRBD1|TRBV27|TRBJ1-2|-
CASSRDRAGGYTF
TGTGCCAGCAGTCGGGACAGGGCTGGCGGCTACACCTTC
>-|TRBV6-6|TRBJ1-6|-
CASKLGQTGDSPLHF
TGTGCCAGCAAGTTAGGCCAAACGGGTGATTCACCCCTCCACTTT
>TRBD1|TRBV28|TRBJ1-1|-
CASSWDRATEAFF
TGTGCCAGCAGTTGGGACAGGGCCACTGAAGCTTTCTTT
>TRBD1|TRBV27|TRBJ1-2|few
CASSFKTGRGYTF
TGTGCCAGCAGTTTTAAGACAGGGCGAGGCTACACCTTC
>-|TRBV9|TRBJ1-3|-
CASSVVDRGLAGNTIYF
TGTGCCAGCAGCGTAGTCGACCGTGGGCTCGCTGGAAACACCATATATTTT
>TRBD1|TRBV5-4|TRBJ2-5|-
CASSQGQGGWTETQYF
TGTGCCAGCAGCCAAGGACAGGGGGGTTGGACAGAGACCCAGTACTTC
>-|TRBV19|TRBJ1-1|-
CASSMNRLSEAFF
TGTGCCAGTAGTATGAACCGATTGAGCGAAGCTTTCTTT
>TRBD1|TRBV16|TRBJ1-4|-
CASSLGQGTLFF
TGTGCCAGCAGCCTTGGACAGGGGACTTTGTTTTTT
>TRBD1|TRBV30|TRBJ1-1|once
CAWSGTYRGGNTEAFF
TGTGCCTGGAGTGGAACTTACAGGGGGGGAAACACTGAAGCTTTCTTT
>TRBD1|TRBV7-8|TRBJ1-6|-
CASSSRDRGLNSPLHF
TGTGCCAGCAGCTCCCGGGACAGGGGGCTAAATTCACCCCTCCACTTT
>-|TRBV7-6|TRBJ1-3|-
CASSLTFQGLGNTIYF
TGTGCCAGCAGCTTAACGTTTCAGGGCCTCGGAAACACCATATATTTT
>TRBD2|TRBV19|TRBJ2-1|-
CASSKTSGGAGSYNEQFF
TGTGCCAGTAGTAAGACTAGCGGGGGGGCCGGTTCCTACAATGAGCAGTTCTTC
>TRBD1|TRBV3-1/TRBV3-2|TRBJ1-1|-
CASSQSRQGRGAFF
TGTGCCAGCAGCCAAAGCAGACAGGGTAGGGGGGCTTTCTTT
>-|TRBV28|TRBJ1-2|-
CASSLQQADYGYTF
TGTGCCAGCAGTTTGCAACAGGCGGACTATGGCTACACCTTC
>-|TRBV18|TRBJ1-2|-
CASSPPSQNNYGYTF
TGTGCCAGCTCACCACCTAGCCAGAATAACTATGGCTACACCTTC
>-|TRBV19|TRBJ1-5|-
CASSPAGGSNQPQHF
TGTGCCAGTAGTCCGGCGGGCGGGAGCAATCAGCCCCAGCATTTT
>-|TRBV7-9|TRBJ2-7|-
CASSSTGFPYEQYF
TGTGCCAGCAGCTCCACAGGGTTCCCCTACGAGCAGTACTTC
>TRBD1|TRBV6-5|TRBJ2-4|-
CASSAGTGNIQYF
TGTGCCAGCAGCGCCGGGACAGGAAACATTCAGTACTTC
>-|TRBV5-6|TRBJ2-3|-
CASSLGGVGTDTQYF
TGTGCCAGCAGCTTGGGCGGGGTGGGGACAGATACGCAGTATTTT
>TRBD1|TRBV29-1|TRBJ2-3|-
CSVLGTGGIGDTQYF
TGCAGCGTACTCGGGACAGGGGGAATAGGGGATACGCAGTATTTT
>TRBD1|TRBV18|TRBJ1-1|-
CASSPPKGAYTEAFF
TGTGCCAGCTCACCACCGAAGGGGGCCTACACTGAAGCTTTCTTT
>-|TRBV6-1|TRBJ2-4|-
CASSETRENIQYF
TGTGCCAGCAGTGAAACTAGGGAAAACATTCAGTACTTC
>TRBD1|TRBV5-5|TRBJ2-2|-
CASSHGTGWVNTGELFF
TGTGCCAGCAGCCACGGGACAGGGTGGGTGAACACCGGGGAGCTGTTTTTT
>-|TRBV11-2|TRBJ1-6|-
CASSSTFQGSSYNSPLHF
TGTGCCAGCAGCTCCACATTCCAGGGGAGCTCCTATAATTCACCCCTCCACTTT
>-|TRBV20-1|TRBJ2-7|-
CSAGGAYEQYF
TGCAGTGCCGGGGGTGCCTACGAGCAGTACTTC
>TRBD2|TRBV9|TRBJ2-3|-
CASSVGDSGGTDTQYF
TGTGCCAGCAGCGTAGGGGATAGCGGGGGCACAGATACGCAGTATTTT
>TRBD2|TRBV18|TRBJ2-3|-
CASSPFGGGAFDTQYF
TGTGCCAGCTCACCCTTCGGCGGGGGGGCCTTTGATACGCAGTATTTT
>-|TRBV2|TRBJ1-1|-
CASPLPRVLRDTEAFF
TGTGCCAGCCCCCTCCCGCGGGTATTAAGGGACACTGAAGCTTTCTTT
>TRBD2|TRBV9|TRBJ2-2|-
CASSVVAGELGGELFF
TGTGCCAGCAGCGTAGTGGCGGGGGAACTGGGCGGGGAGCTGTTTTTT
>TRBD1|TRBV19|TRBJ1-2|-
CASSLSGTGMYGYTF
TGTGCCAGTAGCCTATCCGGGACAGGAATGTATGGCTACACCTTC
>-|TRBV3-1/TRBV3-2|TRBJ2-7|-
CASSQTGAYEQYF
TGTGCCAGCAGCCAAACAGGAGCCTACGAGCAGTACTTC
>TRBD2|TRBV27|TRBJ2-1|-
CASRLGLAGEYEQFF
TGTGCCAGCAGACTGGGACTAGCGGGGGAATATGAGCAGTTCTTC
>-|TRBV6-5|TRBJ2-7|-
CASSYGLGTYEQYF
TGTGCCAGCAGTTACGGCCTAGGCACCTACGAGCAGTACTTC
>-|TRBV21-1|TRBJ2-7|once
CASSKVLPLAGTYYEQYF
TGTGCCAGCAGCAAGGTCCTCCCGTTAGCGGGGACCTACTACGAGCAGTACTTC
>TRBD2|TRBV18|TRBJ2-1|-
CASSPQGTSRYEQFF
TGTGCCAGCTCACCACAAGGGACTAGCAGGTATGAGCAGTTCTTC
>-|TRBV9|TRBJ2-3|-
CASSVAPSTDTQYF
TGTGCCAGCAGCGTAGCTCCTAGCACAGATACGCAGTATTTT
>TRBD1|TRBV7-9|TRBJ2-3|-
CASSTGTADTQYF
TGTGCCAGCAGCACCGGGACAGCAGATACGCAGTATTTT
>TRBD1|TRBV14|TRBJ1-2|-
CASSQAGQYYGYTF
TGTGCCAGCAGCCAAGCGGGACAGTACTATGGCTACACCTTC